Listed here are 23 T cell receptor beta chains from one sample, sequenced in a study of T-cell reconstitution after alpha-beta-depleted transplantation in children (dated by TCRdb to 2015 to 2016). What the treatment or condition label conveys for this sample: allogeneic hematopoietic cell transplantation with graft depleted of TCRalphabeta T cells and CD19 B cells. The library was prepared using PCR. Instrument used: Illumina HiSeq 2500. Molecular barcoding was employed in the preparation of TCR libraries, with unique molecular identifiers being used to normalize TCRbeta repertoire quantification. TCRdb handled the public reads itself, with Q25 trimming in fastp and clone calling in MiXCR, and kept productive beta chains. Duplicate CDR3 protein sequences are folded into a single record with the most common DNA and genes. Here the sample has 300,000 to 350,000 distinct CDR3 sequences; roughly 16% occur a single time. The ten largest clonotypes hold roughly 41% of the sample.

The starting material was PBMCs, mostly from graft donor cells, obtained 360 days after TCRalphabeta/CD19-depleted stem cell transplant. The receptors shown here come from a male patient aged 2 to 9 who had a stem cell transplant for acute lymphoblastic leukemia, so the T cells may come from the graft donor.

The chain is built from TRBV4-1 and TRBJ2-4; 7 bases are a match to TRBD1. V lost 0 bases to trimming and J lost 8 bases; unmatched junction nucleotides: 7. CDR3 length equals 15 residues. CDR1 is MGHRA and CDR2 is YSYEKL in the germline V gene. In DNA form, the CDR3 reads TGCGCCAGCAGCCAAGATACGGACAGGAGAGACATTCAGTACTTC. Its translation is CASSQDTDRRDIQYF.

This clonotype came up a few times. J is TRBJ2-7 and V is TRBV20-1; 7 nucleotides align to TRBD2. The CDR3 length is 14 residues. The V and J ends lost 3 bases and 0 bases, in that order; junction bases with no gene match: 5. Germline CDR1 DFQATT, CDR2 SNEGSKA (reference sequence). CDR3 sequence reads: CSASRDYNSYEQYF. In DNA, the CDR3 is TGCAGTGCTAGCCGGGACTATAACTCCTACGAGCAGTACTTC.

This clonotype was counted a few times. The CDR3 loop reads CASSRRAAVSSYEQYF. CDR3 in DNA: TGTGCCAGTAGTCGGCGAGCGGCCGTCTCCAGCTACGAGCAGTACTTC. The rearrangement joins TRBV19 to TRBJ2-7, with D possibly TRBD2 on 5 matching bases. The CDR3 contains 16 residues. V gave up 5 bases and J gave up 3 bases, with 20 bases separating them. CDR1 and CDR2 from the germline V gene are LNHDA and SQIVND (reference sequence).

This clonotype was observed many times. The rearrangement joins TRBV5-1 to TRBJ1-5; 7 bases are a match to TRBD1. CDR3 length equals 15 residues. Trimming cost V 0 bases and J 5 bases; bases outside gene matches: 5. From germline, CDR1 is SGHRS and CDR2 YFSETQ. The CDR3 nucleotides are TGCGCCAGCAGCTTGGAGGGCAGGGGGGATCAGCCCCAGCATTTT. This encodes CASSLEGRGDQPQHF.

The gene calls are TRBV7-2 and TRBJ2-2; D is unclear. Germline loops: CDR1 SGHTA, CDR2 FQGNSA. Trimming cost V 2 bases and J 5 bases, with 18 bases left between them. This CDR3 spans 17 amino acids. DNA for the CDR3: TGTGCCAGCAGCTTAAGTTTTAGTGCGGTACAGACCGGGGAGCTGTTTTTT. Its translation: CASSLSFSAVQTGELFF.

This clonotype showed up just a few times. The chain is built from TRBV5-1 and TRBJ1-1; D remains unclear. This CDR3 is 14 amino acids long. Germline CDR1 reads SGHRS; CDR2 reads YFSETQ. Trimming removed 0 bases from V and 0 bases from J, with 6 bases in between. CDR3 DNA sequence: TGCGCCAGCAGCTTGGTCAGCATGAACACTGAAGCTTTCTTT. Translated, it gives CASSLVSMNTEAFF.

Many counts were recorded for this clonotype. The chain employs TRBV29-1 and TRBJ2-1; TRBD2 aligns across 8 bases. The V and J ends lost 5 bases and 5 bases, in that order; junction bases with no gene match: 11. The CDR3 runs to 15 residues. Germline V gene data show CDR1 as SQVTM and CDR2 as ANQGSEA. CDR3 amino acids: CSVSGTSSAHNEQFF. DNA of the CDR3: TGCAGCGTTTCCGGGACTAGTAGTGCCCACAATGAGCAGTTCTTC.

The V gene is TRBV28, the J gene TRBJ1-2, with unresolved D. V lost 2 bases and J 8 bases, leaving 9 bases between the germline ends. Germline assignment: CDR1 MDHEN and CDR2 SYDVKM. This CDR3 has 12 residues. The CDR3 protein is CASSLTGQGYTF. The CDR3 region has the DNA TGTGCCAGCAGTTTAACGGGTCAAGGCTACACCTTC.

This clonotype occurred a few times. The CDR3 sequence is CSVEDRAGHITPDTQYF. CDR3 nucleotide sequence: TGCAGCGTTGAAGATCGGGCGGGCCATATCACTCCAGATACGCAGTATTTT. The V gene is TRBV29-1, the J gene TRBJ2-3, with D possibly matching TRBD2 (5 bases). Germline CDR1 SQVTM, CDR2 ANQGSEA. The CDR3 is 17 residues long. V was pared by 0 bases and J by 4 bases, with 20 bases between.

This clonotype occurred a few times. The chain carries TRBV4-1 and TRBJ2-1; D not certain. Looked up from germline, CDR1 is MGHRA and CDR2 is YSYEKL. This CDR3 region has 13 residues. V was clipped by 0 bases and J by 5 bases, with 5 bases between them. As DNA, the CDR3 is TGCGCCAGCAGCCAAGAAGGGAACAATGAGCAGTTCTTC. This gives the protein CASSQEGNNEQFF.

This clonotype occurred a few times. The CDR3 DNA follows: TGTGCCAGCAGCTTGGGGCTAGCTTTCGGGGAGCTGTTTTTT. It codes for CASSLGLAFGELFF. The chain employs TRBV7-8 and TRBJ2-2; D is perhaps TRBD1 or TRBD2 (5 bases each). The CDR3 spans 14 residues. Trimming stripped 3 bases from V and 7 bases from J, with 12 bases between. Germline V gene data show CDR1 as SGHVS and CDR2 as FQNEAQ.

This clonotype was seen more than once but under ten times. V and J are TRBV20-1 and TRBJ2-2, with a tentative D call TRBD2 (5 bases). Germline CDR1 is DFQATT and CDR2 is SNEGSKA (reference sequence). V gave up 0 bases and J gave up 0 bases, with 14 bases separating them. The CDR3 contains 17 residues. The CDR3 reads CSARDPTRGANTGELFF. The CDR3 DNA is TGCAGTGCTAGAGACCCCACCCGGGGAGCGAACACCGGGGAGCTGTTTTTT.

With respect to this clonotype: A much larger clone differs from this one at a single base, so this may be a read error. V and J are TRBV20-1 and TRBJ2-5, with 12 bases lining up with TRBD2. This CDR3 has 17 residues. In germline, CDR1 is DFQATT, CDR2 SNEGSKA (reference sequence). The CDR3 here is CCVGLAGGSINSETQYF. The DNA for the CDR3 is TGCTGCGTGGGGCTAGCGGGAGGGTCAATTAATTCGGAGACCCAGTACTTC.

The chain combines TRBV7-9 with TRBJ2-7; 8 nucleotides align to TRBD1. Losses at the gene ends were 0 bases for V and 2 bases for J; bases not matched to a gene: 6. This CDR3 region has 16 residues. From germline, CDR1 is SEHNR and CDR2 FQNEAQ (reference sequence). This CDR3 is CASSLAWTGTPYEQYF. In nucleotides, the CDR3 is TGTGCCAGCAGCTTAGCTTGGACAGGGACGCCCTACGAGCAGTACTTC.

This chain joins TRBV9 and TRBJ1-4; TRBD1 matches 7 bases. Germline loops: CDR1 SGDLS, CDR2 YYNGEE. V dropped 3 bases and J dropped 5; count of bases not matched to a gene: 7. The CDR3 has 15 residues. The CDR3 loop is CASSGRQGLNEKLFF. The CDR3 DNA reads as TGTGCCAGCAGCGGCCGACAGGGCTTAAATGAAAAACTGTTTTTT.

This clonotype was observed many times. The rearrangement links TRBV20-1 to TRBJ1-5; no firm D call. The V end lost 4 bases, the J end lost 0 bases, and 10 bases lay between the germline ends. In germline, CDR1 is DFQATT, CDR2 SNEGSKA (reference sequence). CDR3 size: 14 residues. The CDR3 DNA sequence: TGCAGTGCTAAAACAGTAAATAGCAATCAGCCCCAGCATTTT. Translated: CSAKTVNSNQPQHF.

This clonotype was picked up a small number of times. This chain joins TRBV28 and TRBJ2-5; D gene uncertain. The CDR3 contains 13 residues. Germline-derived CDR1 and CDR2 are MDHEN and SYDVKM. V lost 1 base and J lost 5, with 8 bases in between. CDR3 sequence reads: CASSLFGFETQYF. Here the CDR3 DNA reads TGTGCCAGCAGTTTATTCGGTTTTGAGACCCAGTACTTC.

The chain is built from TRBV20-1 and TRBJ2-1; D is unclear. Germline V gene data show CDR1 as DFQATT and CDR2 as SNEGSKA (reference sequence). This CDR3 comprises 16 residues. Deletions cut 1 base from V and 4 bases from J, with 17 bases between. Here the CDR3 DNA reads TGCAGTGCTAGAGCCCCATACTACCATGGGTACAATGAGCAGTTCTTC. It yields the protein CSARAPYYHGYNEQFF.

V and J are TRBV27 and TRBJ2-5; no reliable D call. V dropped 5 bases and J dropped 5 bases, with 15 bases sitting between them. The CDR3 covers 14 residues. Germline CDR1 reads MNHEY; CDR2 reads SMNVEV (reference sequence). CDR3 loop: CASSPPGFRETQYF. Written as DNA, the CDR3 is TGTGCCAGCAGTCCCCCTGGCTTCCGGGAGACCCAGTACTTC.

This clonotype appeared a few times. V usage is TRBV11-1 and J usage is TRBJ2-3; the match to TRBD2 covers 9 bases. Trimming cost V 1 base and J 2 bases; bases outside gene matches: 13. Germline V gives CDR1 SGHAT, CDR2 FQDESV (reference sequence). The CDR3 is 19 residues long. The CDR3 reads CASSLGSMRLAGSTDTQYF. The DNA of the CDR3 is TGTGCCAGCAGCTTAGGATCGATGAGGCTAGCGGGATCCACAGATACGCAGTATTTT.

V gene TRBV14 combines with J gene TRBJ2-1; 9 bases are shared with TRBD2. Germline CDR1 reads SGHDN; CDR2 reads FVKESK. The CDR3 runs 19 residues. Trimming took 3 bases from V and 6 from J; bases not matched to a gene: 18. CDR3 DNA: TGTGCCAGCAGCCATTTCCCTCTAGCGGGGCGACCGAAAGGCAATGAGCAGTTCTTC. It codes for CASSHFPLAGRPKGNEQFF.

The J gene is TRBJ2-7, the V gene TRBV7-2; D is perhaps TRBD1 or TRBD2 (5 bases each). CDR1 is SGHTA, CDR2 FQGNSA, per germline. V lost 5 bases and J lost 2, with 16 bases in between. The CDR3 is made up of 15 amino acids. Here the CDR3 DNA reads TGTGCCAGCAGCGTTAACGGGGCTTCGGCCTACGAGCAGTACTTC. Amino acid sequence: CASSVNGASAYEQYF.

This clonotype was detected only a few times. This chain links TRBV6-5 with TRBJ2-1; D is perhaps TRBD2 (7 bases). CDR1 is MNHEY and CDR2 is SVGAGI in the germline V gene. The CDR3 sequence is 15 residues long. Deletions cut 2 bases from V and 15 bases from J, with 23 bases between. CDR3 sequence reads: CASSYPTAGASDRFF. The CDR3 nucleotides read TGTGCCAGCAGTTACCCGACGGCGGGGGCTAGCGACCGGTTCTTC.